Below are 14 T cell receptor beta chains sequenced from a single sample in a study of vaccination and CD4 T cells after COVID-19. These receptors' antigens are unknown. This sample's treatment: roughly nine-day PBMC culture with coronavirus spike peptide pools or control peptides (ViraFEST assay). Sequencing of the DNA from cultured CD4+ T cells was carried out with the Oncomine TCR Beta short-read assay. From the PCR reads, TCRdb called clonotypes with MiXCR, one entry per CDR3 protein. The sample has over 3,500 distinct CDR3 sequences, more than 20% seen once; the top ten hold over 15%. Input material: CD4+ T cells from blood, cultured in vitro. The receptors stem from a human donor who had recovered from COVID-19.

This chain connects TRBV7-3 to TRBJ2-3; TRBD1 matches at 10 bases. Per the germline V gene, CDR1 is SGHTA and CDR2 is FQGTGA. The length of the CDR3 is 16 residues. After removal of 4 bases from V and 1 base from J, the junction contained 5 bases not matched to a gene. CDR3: CASSSPGTGGTDTQYF. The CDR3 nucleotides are TGTGCCAGCAGCTCTCCCGGGACAGGGGGCACAGATACGCAGTATTTT.

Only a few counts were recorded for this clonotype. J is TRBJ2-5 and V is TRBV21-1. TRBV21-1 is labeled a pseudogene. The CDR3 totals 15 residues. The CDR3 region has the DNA TGTGCCAGCAGCAAACCGCAGAGACCACAAGAGACCCAGTACTTC. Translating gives CASSKPQRPQETQYF.

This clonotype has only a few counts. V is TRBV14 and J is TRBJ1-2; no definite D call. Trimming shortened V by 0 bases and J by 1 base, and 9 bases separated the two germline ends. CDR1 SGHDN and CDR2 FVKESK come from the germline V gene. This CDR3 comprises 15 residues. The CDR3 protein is CASSQDRVGNYGYTF. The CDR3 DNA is TGTGCCAGCAGCCAAGATCGAGTCGGTAACTATGGCTACACCTTC.

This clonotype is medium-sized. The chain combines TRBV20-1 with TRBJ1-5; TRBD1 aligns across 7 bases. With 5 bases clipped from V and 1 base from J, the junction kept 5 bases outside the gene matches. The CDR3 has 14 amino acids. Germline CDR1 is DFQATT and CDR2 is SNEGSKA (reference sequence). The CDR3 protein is CSALTGLSNQPQHF. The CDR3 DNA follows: TGCAGTGCTCTGACAGGGTTGAGCAATCAGCCCCAGCATTTT.

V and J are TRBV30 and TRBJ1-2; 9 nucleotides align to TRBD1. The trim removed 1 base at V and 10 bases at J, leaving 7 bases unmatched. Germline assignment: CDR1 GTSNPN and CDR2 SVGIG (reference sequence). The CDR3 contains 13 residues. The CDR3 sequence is CAWSGGTGRLYTF. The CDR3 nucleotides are TGTGCCTGGAGTGGAGGGACAGGGCGGCTCTACACCTTC. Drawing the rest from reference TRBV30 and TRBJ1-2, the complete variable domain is SQTIHQWPATLVQPVGSPLSLECTVEGTSNPNLYWYRQAAGRGLQLLFYSVGIGQISSEVPQNLSASRPQDRQFILSSKKLLLSDSGFYLCAWSGGTGRLYTFGSGTRLTVV.

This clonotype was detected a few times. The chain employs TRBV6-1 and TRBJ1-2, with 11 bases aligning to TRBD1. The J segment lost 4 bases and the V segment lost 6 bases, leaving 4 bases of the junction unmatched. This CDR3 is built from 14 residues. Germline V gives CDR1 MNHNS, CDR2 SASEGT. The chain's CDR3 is CASSRGTGGYGYTF. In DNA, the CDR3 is TGTGCCAGCAGCCGAGGGACAGGGGGCTATGGCTACACCTTC.

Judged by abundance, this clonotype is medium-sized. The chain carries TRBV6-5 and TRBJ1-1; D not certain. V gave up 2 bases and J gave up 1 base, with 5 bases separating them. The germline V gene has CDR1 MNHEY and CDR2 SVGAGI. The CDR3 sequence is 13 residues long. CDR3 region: CASSYGQNTEAFF. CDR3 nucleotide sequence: TGTGCCAGCAGTTACGGCCAGAACACTGAAGCTTTCTTT.

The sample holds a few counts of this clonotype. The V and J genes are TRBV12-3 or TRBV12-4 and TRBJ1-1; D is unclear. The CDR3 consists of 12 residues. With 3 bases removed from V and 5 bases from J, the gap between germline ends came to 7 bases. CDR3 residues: CASSLSGTEAFF. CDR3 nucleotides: TGTGCCAGCAGTTTGTCCGGGACTGAAGCTTTCTTT.

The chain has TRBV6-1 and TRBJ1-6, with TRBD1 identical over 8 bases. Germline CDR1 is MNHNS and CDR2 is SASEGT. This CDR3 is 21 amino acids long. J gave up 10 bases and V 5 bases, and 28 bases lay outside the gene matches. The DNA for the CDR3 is TGTGCCAGCAGTAGCCAGACAGGGGCAGGCGTATTCTCGGTTGGGCGATCACCCCTCCACTTT. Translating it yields CASSSQTGAGVFSVGRSPLHF.

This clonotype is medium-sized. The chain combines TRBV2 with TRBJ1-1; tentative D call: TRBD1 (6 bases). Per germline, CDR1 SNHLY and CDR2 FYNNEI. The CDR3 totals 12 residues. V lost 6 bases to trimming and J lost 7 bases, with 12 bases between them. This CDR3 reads CASSPGGSEAFF. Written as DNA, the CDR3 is TGTGCCAGCAGCCCCGGGGGCAGTGAAGCTTTCTTT.

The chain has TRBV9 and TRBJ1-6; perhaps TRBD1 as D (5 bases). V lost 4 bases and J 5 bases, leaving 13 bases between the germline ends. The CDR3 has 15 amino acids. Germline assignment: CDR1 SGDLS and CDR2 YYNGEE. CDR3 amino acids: CASSPRVGDNSPLHF. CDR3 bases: TGTGCCAGCAGCCCCCGGGTAGGGGATAATTCACCCCTCCACTTT.

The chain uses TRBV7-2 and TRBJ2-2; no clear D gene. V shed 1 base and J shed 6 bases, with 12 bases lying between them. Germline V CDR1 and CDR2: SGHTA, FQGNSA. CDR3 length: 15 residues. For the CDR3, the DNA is TGTGCCAGCAGCTTAGATGTAAGGTCCTCCGGGGAGCTGTTTTTT. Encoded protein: CASSLDVRSSGELFF.

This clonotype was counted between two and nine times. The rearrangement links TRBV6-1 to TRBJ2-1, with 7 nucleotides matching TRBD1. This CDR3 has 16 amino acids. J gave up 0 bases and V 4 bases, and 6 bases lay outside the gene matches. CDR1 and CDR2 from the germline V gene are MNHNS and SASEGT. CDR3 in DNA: TGTGCCAGCAGTGCCCTAGGGACAGCCTCCTACAATGAGCAGTTCTTC. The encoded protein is CASSALGTASYNEQFF.

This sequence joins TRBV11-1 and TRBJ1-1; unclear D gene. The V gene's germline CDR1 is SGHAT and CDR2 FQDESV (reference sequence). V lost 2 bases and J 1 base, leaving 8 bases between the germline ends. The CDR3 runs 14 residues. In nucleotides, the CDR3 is TGTGCCAGCAGCTTAAGGGCGGGGAACACTGAAGCTTTCTTT. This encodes CASSLRAGNTEAFF.